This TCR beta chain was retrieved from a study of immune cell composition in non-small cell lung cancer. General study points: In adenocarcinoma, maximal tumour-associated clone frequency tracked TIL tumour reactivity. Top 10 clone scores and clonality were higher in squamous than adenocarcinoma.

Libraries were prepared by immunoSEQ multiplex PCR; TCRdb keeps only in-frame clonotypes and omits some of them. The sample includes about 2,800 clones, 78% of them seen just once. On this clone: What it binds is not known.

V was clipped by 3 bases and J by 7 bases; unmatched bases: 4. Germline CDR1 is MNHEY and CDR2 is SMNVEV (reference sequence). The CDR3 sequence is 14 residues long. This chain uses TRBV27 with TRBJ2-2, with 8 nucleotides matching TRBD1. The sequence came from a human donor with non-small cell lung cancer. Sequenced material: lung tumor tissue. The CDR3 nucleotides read TGTGCCAGCAGTTTTCAGGGGGCTGGCGGGGAGCTGTTTTTT. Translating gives CASSFQGAGGELFF.